One and the same sample provided the 20 T cell receptor beta chains below, sequenced in a study of glioma-infiltrating T cells after dendritic cell vaccination. TCRdb keeps only in-frame clones here, not all; method: immunoSEQ multiplex PCR. The sample includes roughly 80,000 clones, approximately 90% of them seen just once. The material sequenced was blood, taken before dendritic cell vaccination. The receptors come from a human donor with glioblastoma.

The chain links TRBV7-8 to TRBJ1-5; TRBD1 might be the D (6 bases). Trimming took 4 bases from V and 3 from J, leaving 10 bases between them. The CDR3 runs 14 residues. Germline CDR1 and CDR2: SGHVS and FQNEAQ. As DNA, the CDR3 is TGTGCCAGCAGCTCAGGACAGCTCAATCAGCCCCAGCATTTT. Translated, it gives CASSSGQLNQPQHF.

V is TRBV30 and J is TRBJ2-7, with D maybe TRBD1 (6 bases). Germline assignment: CDR1 GTSNPN and CDR2 SVGIG (reference sequence). CDR3 length: 12 amino acids. Trimming removed 3 bases from V and 6 bases from J, with 12 bases in between. Written as DNA, the CDR3 is TGTGCCTGGAGGTTGACAGGTTTCGAGCAGTACTTC. As protein: CAWRLTGFEQYF.

The rearrangement links TRBV16 to TRBJ1-2; TRBD1 might be the D (5 bases). This CDR3 contains 13 residues. Germline CDR1 is KGHSY and CDR2 is FQNENV. The V and J ends lost 2 bases and 8 bases respectively, with 12 bases between them. CDR3 DNA: TGTGCCAGCAGCCAAGAACAGGCTGGGGGCTACACCTTC. This translates into CASSQEQAGGYTF.

The CDR3 sequence is CAWSKGLGGYTF. CDR3 bases: TGTGCCTGGAGCAAAGGACTGGGTGGCTACACCTTC. The rearrangement uses TRBV30 and TRBJ1-2, with D unclear. V lost 3 bases to trimming and J lost 7 bases, with 12 bases between them. In germline, CDR1 is GTSNPN, CDR2 SVGIG (reference sequence). The CDR3 extends over 12 amino acids.

The chain employs TRBV7-3 and TRBJ1-2; 7 nucleotides match TRBD1. The CDR3 length is 15 residues. The germline V gene has CDR1 SGHTA and CDR2 FQGTGA. V gave up 5 bases and J gave up 7 bases; unmatched junction bases: 13. The CDR3 region has the DNA TGTGCCAGCAGCCCTTACGCGACAGGGACTGGTGGCTACACCTTC. The encoded protein is CASSPYATGTGGYTF.

The J gene is TRBJ1-4, the V gene TRBV6-5; the D is unclear. Germline values: CDR1 MNHEY, CDR2 SVGAGI. The CDR3 loop spans 13 amino acids. Trimming took off 0 bases at V and 4 bases at J, with 3 bases between the two ends. CDR3 in amino acids: CASSYSYNEKLFF. CDR3 DNA: TGTGCCAGCAGTTACTCATATAATGAAAAACTGTTTTTT.

This rearrangement joins TRBV27 to TRBJ2-7, with D possibly TRBD1 on 6 matching bases. The CDR3 consists of 15 residues. Per the germline V gene, CDR1 is MNHEY and CDR2 is SMNVEV (reference sequence). Trimming stripped 4 bases from V and 2 bases from J, with 15 bases between. This chain's CDR3 is CASSSSRDTTYEQYF. Written as DNA, the CDR3 is TGTGCCAGCAGTTCCTCCCGGGACACCACCTACGAGCAGTACTTC.

V and J are TRBV6-5 and TRBJ1-6, with D uncertain. V lost 3 bases and J lost 7, with 10 bases in between. The germline V gene encodes CDR1 MNHEY and CDR2 SVGAGI. The CDR3 is made up of 14 amino acids. CDR3 protein: CASSYSRRNSPLHF. Here the CDR3 DNA reads TGTGCCAGCAGTTATTCGAGGAGGAATTCACCCCTCCACTTT.

This chain's CDR3 is CASSKAPTGYSNQPQHF. CDR3 DNA: TGTGCCAGTAGTAAGGCCCCAACAGGGTACAGCAATCAGCCCCAGCATTTT. The chain combines TRBV19 with TRBJ1-5, with a weak D call TRBD1 (6 bases). The germline V and J ends were trimmed by 4 bases and 1 base, with 17 bases remaining between them. Per the germline V gene, CDR1 is LNHDA and CDR2 is SQIVND (reference sequence). This CDR3 spans 17 amino acids. Using reference TRBV19 and TRBJ1-5 for the parts outside the CDR3, the full variable domain is DGGITQSPKYLFRKEGQNVTLSCEQNLNHDAMYWYRQDPGQGLRLIYYSQIVNDFQKGDIAEGYSVSREKKESFPLTVTSAQKNPTAFYLCASSKAPTGYSNQPQHFGDGTRLSIL.

This clone was detected a few times. The chain uses TRBV7-9 and TRBJ2-4; TRBD1 is a possible D gene (6 bases). V was clipped by 4 bases and J by 1 base, with 14 bases between them. The CDR3 length is 16 residues. Germline loops: CDR1 SEHNR, CDR2 FQNEAQ (reference sequence). The CDR3 sequence is CASSWSGATAKNIQYF. The CDR3 DNA reads as TGTGCCAGCAGCTGGTCAGGGGCGACTGCCAAAAACATTCAGTACTTC.

The V and J genes are TRBV2 and TRBJ2-5; possible D gene TRBD1, 6 bases. CDR3 length: 14 amino acids. Looked up from germline, CDR1 is SNHLY and CDR2 is FYNNEI. Trimming removed 6 bases from V and 5 bases from J, with 16 bases in between. The CDR3 reads CASRETGRAETQYF. CDR3 DNA sequence: TGTGCCAGCAGGGAGACAGGACGGGCGGAGACCCAGTACTTC.

The genes are TRBV5-4 and TRBJ1-6, with TRBD1 as a possible D gene (6 bases). The length of the CDR3 is 16 residues. Trimming took 3 bases from V and 8 from J, leaving 18 bases between them. Germline CDR1 and CDR2: SGHNT and YYREEE (reference sequence). The CDR3 nucleotides read TGTGCCAGCAGCTCCAATCCACAGGGTTTTGATTCACCCCTCCACTTT. Translating gives CASSSNPQGFDSPLHF.

The chain combines TRBV18 with TRBJ1-3; 9 nucleotides agree with TRBD1. J lost 3 bases, V lost 3 bases, and 6 bases had no gene match. The germline CDR1 and CDR2 sequences are KGHSH and LQKENI. The CDR3 extends over 16 amino acids. CDR3 nucleotides: TGTGCCAGCTCACCGTCGGGACAGGGAGTTGGAAACACCATATATTTT. Its translation is CASSPSGQGVGNTIYF.

The chain uses TRBV15 and TRBJ2-7; D remains unclear. The CDR3 runs 14 residues. Per the germline V gene, CDR1 is LNHNV and CDR2 is YYDKDF (reference sequence). V lost 3 bases to trimming and J lost 1 base, with 10 bases between them. The DNA for the CDR3 is TGTGCCACCAGCAGGTCTGACATTTCCTACGAGCAGTACTTC. This encodes CATSRSDISYEQYF.

This clone turned up a few times. The chain has TRBV10-2 and TRBJ1-1; D gene ambiguous. With 6 bases removed from V and 0 bases from J, the gap between germline ends came to 8 bases. Germline V gives CDR1 WSHSY, CDR2 SAAADI. This CDR3 has 13 residues. The CDR3 DNA follows: TGCGCCAGCAGGGCAACCTTGAACACTGAAGCTTTCTTT. Its translation: CASRATLNTEAFF.

The chain employs TRBV2 and TRBJ1-1; D is unclear. The V gene's germline CDR1 is SNHLY and CDR2 FYNNEI. V lost 7 bases and J 7 bases, leaving 16 bases between the germline ends. CDR3 length equals 13 residues. CDR3 nucleotide sequence: TGTGCCAGCATTAATACCGAGGCGGGTGAAGCTTTCTTT. Translation gives CASINTEAGEAFF.

The rearrangement joins TRBV9 to TRBJ1-5; possibly TRBD1 for D (6 bases). The V end lost 4 bases, the J end lost 7 bases, and 18 bases lay between the germline ends. From germline, CDR1 is SGDLS and CDR2 YYNGEE. The CDR3 spans 15 residues. The chain's CDR3 is CASSLGQGSSQPQHF. CDR3 nucleotides: TGTGCCAGCAGCCTGGGACAAGGGTCCTCCCAGCCCCAGCATTTT. Variable domain in full (rest from reference TRBV9 and TRBJ1-5): DSGVTQTPKHLITATGQRVTLRCSPRSGDLSVYWYQQSLDQGLQFLIQYYNGEERAKGNILERFSAQQFPDLHSELNLSSLELGDSALYFCASSLGQGSSQPQHFGDGTRLSIL.

The V call is TRBV4-1, the J call TRBJ1-6; maybe TRBD1 (6 bases). V lost 2 bases, J lost 8 bases, and 22 bases lay in between. The CDR3 spans 18 residues. From germline, CDR1 is MGHRA and CDR2 YSYEKL. The CDR3 protein is CASSQFADLLSGDSPLHF. The CDR3 DNA sequence: TGCGCCAGCAGCCAATTCGCTGATTTGCTATCAGGGGATTCACCCCTCCACTTT.

The chain combines TRBV29-1 with TRBJ1-1, with D tentatively TRBD1 (6 bases). The germline V gene encodes CDR1 SQVTM and CDR2 ANQGSEA. The CDR3 is 13 amino acids. V lost 6 bases, J lost 1 base, and 12 bases lay in between. DNA for the CDR3: TGCAGCGTGGACAGCGATGGGAACACTGAAGCTTTCTTT. This gives the protein CSVDSDGNTEAFF.

The chain uses TRBV29-1 and TRBJ1-5; weak D call: TRBD1 (6 bases). The V end was cut by 4 bases, the J end by 4 bases, with 8 bases between. The CDR3 length is 12 residues. Germline V gene sequence: CDR1 SQVTM, CDR2 ANQGSEA. The CDR3 loop reads CSVGQENQPQHF. CDR3 DNA: TGCAGCGTTGGACAGGAGAATCAGCCCCAGCATTTT.